This TCR beta chain was documented in a study of cytomegalovirus exposure and HLA in healthy donors. Researchers ran the PCR with 60 Vbeta and 13 Jbeta primers. Measured with immunoSEQ multiplex PCR; TCRdb has only the in-frame clones, and not every one. This table holds fewer than 200,000 clones, just under 80% found once. A remark on this clone: Its target is unknown.

The V gene lost 4 bases and the J gene lost 1 base, with 10 bases spanning the gap. The V gene's germline CDR1 is ENHRY and CDR2 SYGVKD. The CDR3 contains 15 residues. Study-level results: Indistinguishable V segments such as TRBV6-2 and TRBV6-3 were excluded.

This clonotype originated in a young man in good health and CMV-seronegative. Sample: PBMCs. The chain carries TRBV10-3 and TRBJ2-2; unclear D gene. The chain's CDR3 is CAISVKQKNTGELFF. Written as DNA, the CDR3 is TGTGCCATCAGTGTTAAACAGAAGAACACCGGGGAGCTGTTTTTT.